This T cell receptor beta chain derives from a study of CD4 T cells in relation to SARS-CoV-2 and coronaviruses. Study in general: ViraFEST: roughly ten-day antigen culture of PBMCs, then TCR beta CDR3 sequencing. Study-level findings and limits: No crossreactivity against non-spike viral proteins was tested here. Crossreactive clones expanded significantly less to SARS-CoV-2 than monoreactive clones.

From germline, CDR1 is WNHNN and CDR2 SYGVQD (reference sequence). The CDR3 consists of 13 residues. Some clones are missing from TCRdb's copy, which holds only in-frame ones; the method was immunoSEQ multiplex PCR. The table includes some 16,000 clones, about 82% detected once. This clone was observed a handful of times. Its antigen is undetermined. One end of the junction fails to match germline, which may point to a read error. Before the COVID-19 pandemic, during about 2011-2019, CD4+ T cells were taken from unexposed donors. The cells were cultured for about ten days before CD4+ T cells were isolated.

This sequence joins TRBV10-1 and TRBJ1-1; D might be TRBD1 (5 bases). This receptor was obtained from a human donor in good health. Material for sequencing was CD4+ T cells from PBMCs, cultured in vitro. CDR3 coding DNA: TGCGCCAGCAGTGAATGGGGGGGGACTGGAGCTTTCTTT. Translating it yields CASSEWGGTGAFF.